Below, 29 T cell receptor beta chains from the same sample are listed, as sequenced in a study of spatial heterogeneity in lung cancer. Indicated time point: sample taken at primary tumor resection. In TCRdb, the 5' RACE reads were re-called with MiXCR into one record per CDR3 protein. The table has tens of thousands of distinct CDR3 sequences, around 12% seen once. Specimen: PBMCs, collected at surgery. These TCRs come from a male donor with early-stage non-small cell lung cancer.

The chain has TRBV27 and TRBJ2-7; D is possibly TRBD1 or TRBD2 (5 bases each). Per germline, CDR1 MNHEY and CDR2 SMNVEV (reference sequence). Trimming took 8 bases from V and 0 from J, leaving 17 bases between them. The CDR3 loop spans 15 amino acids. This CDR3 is CASQRAGPSSYEQYF. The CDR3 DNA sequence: TGTGCCAGCCAGAGGGCAGGGCCGAGCTCCTACGAGCAGTACTTC.

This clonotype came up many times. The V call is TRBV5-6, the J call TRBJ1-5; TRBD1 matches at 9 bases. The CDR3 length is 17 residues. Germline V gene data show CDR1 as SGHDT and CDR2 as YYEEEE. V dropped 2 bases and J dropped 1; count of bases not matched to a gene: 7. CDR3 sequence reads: CASSLRQGERSNQPQHF. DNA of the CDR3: TGTGCCAGCAGCTTAAGACAGGGGGAACGGAGCAATCAGCCCCAGCATTTT.

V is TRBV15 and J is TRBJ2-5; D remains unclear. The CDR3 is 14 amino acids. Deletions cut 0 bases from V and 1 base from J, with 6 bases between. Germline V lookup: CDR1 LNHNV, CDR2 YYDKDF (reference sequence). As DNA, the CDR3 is TGTGCCACCAGCAGAGAAGGGATCCAAGAGACCCAGTACTTC. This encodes CATSREGIQETQYF.

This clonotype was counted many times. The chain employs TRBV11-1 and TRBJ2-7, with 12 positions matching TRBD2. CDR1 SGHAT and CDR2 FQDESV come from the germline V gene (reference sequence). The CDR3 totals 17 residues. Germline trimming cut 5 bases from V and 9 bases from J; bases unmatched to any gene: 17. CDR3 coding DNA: TGTGCCAGCAGCCAGACTAGCGGGAGCTGGACCCTACGAGGGCAGTACTTC. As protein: CASSQTSGSWTLRGQYF.

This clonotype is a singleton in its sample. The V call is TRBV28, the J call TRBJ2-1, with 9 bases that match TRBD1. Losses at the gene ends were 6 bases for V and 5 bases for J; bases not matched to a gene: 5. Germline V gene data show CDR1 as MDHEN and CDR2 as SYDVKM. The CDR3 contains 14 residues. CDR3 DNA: TGTGCCAGCAGCTGGGACAGGGTTAACAATGAGCAGTTCTTC. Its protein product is CASSWDRVNNEQFF. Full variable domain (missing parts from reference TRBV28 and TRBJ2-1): DVKVTQSSRYLVKRTGEKVFLECVQDMDHENMFWYRQDPGLGLRLIYFSYDVKMKEKGDIPEGYSVSREKKERFSLILESASTNQTSMYLCASSWDRVNNEQFFGPGTRLTVL.

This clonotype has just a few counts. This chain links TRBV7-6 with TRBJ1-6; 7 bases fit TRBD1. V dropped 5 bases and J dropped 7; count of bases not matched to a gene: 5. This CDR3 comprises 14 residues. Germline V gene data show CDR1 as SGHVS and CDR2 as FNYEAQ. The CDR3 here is CASSGDSTNSPLHF. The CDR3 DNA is TGTGCCAGCAGCGGGGACAGTACCAATTCACCCCTCCACTTT.

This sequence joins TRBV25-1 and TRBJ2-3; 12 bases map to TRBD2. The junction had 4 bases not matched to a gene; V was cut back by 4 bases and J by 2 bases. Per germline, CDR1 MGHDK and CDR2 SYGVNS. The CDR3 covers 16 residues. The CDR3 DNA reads TGTGCCAGCAGTGCTGGACTAGCGGGGATCACAGATACGCAGTATTTT. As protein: CASSAGLAGITDTQYF.

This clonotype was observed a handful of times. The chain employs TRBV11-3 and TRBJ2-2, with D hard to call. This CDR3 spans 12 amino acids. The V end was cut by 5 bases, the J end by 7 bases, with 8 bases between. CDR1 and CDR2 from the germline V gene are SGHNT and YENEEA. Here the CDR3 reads CASSLVYGELFF. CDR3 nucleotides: TGTGCCAGCAGCCTCGTGTACGGGGAGCTGTTTTTT.

In DNA form, the CDR3 reads TGTGCCACCAGTGATTCAAGTAGGACATCCACGGGAGCTTTCTTT. Protein: CATSDSSRTSTGAFF. The V gene is TRBV24-1, the J gene TRBJ1-1; possible D gene TRBD1, 5 bases. This CDR3 has 15 residues. V dropped 2 bases and J dropped 10 bases, with 19 bases sitting between them. Germline-derived CDR1 and CDR2 are KGHDR and SFDVKD.

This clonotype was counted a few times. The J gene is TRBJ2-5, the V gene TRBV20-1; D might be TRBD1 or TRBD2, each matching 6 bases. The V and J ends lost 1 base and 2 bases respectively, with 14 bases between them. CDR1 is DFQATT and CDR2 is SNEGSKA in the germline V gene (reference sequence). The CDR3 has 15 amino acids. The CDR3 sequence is CSARGIGGRQETQYF. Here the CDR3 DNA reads TGCAGTGCTAGAGGGATCGGGGGCAGGCAAGAGACCCAGTACTTC.

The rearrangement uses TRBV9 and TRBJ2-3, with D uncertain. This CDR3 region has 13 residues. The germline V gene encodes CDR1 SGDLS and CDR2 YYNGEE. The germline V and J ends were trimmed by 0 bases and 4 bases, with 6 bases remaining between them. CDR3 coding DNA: TGTGCCAGCAGCGTAGTGGCTCCAGATACGCAGTATTTT. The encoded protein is CASSVVAPDTQYF.

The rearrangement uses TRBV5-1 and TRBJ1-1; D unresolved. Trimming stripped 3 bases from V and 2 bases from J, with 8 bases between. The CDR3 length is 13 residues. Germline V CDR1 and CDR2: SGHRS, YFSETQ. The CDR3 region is CASSSAINTEAFF. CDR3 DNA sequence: TGCGCCAGCAGCTCTGCCATTAACACTGAAGCTTTCTTT.

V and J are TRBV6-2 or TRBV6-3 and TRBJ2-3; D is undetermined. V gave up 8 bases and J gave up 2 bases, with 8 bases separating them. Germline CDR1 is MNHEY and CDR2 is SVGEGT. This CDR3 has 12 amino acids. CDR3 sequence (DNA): TGTGCCAGCTCGAGGCCCACAGATACGCAGTATTTT. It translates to CASSRPTDTQYF.

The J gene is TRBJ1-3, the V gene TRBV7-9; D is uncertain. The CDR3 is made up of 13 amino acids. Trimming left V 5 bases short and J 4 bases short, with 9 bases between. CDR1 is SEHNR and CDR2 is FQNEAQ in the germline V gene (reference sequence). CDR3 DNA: TGTGCCAGCAGCCCGGGCCCCGGAAACACCATATATTTT. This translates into CASSPGPGNTIYF.

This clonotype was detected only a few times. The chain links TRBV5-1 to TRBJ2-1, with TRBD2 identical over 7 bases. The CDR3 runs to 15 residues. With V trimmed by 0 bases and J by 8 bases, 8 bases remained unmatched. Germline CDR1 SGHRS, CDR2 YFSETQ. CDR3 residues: CASSLAGGRMDEQFF. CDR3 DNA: TGCGCCAGCAGCTTGGCTGGCGGGAGAATGGATGAGCAGTTCTTC.

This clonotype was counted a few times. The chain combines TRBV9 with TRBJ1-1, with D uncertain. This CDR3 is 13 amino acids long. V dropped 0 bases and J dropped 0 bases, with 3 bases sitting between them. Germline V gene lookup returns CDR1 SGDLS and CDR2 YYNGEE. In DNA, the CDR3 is TGTGCCAGCAGCGTAGCAGTGAACACTGAAGCTTTCTTT. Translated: CASSVAVNTEAFF.

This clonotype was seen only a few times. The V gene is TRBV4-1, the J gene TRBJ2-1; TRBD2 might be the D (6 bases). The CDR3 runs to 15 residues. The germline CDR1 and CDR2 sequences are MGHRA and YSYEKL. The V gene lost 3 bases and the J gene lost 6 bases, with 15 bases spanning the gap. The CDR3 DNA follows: TGCGCCAGCAGCCAGGCGGGGACTCTACGCAATGAGCAGTTCTTC. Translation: CASSQAGTLRNEQFF.

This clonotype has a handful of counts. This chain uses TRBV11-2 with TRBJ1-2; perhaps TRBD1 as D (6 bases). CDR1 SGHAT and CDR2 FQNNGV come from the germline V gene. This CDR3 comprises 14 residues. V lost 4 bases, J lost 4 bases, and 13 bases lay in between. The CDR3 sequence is CASSSGQYGYGYTF. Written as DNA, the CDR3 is TGTGCCAGCAGCTCAGGACAGTATGGCTATGGCTACACCTTC.

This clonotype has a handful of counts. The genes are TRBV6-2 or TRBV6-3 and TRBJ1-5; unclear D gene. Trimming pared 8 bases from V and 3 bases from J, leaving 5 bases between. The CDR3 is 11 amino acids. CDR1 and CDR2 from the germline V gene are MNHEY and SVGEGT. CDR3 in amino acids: CASGVNQPQHF. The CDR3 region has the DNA TGTGCCAGCGGGGTCAATCAGCCCCAGCATTTT.

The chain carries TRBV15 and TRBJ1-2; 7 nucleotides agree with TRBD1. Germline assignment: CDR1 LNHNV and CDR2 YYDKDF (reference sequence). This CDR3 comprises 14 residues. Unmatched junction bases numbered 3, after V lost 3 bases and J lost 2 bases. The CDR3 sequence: CATSSDRVNYGYTF. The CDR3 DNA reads TGTGCCACCAGCAGTGACAGGGTCAACTATGGCTACACCTTC.

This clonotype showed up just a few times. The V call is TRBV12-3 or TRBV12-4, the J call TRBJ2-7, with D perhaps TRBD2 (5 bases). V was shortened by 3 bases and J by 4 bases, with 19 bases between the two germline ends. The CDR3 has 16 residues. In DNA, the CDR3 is TGTGCCAGCAGTTTGGGTTTTGATCTAAGGAGGTACGAGCAGTACTTC. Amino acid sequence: CASSLGFDLRRYEQYF.

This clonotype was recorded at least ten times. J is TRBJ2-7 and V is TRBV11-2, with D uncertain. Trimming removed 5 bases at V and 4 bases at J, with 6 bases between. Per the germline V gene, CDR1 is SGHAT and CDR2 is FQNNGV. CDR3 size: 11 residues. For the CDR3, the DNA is TGTGCCAGCAGCAACGGGTACGAGCAGTACTTC. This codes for CASSNGYEQYF.

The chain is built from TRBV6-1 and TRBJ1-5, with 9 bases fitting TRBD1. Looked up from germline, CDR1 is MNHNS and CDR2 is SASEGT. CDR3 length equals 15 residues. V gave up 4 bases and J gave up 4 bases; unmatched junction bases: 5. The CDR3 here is CASSVQGAINQPQHF. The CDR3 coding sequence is TGTGCCAGCAGTGTACAGGGGGCCATAAATCAGCCCCAGCATTTT.

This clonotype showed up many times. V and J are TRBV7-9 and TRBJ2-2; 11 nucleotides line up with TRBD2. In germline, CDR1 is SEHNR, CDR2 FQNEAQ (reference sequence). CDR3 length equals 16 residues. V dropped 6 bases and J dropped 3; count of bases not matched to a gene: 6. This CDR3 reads CASSLGLAAYTGELFF. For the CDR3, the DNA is TGTGCCAGCAGTCTGGGACTAGCGGCCTACACCGGGGAGCTGTTTTTT. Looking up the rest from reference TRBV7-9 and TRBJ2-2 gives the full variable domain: DTGVSQNPRHKITKRGQNVTFRCDPISEHNRLYWYRQTLGQGPEFLTYFQNEAQLEKSRLLSDRFSAERPKGSFSTLEIQRTEQGDSAMYLCASSLGLAAYTGELFFGEGSRLTVL.

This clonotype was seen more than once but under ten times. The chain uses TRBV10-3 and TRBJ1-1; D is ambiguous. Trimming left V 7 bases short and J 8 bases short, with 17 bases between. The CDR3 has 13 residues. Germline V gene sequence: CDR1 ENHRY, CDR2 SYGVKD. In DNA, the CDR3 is TGTGCCATCACCCTCGACACTGCGGGAGAAGCTTTCTTT. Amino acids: CAITLDTAGEAFF.

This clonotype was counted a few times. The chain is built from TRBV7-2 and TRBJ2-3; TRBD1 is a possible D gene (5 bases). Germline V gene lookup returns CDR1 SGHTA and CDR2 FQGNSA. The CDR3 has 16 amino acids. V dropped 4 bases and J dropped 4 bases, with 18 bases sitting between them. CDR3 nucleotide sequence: TGTGCCAGCAGCTCGATCTCGTCAGGGTTCCCAGATACGCAGTATTTT. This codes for CASSSISSGFPDTQYF. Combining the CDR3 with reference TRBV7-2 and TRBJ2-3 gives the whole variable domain GAGVSQSPSNKVTEKGKDVELRCDPISGHTALYWYRQSLGQGLEFLIYFQGNSAPDKSGLPSDRFSAERTGGSVSTLTIQRTQQEDSAVYLCASSSISSGFPDTQYFGPGTRLTVL.

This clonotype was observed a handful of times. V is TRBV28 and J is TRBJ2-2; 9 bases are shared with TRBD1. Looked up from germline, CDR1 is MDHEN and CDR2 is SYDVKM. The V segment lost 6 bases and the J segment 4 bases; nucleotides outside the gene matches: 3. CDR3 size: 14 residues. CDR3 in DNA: TGTGCCAGCAGAGTACAGGGGGCCACCGGGGAGCTGTTTTTT. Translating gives CASRVQGATGELFF.

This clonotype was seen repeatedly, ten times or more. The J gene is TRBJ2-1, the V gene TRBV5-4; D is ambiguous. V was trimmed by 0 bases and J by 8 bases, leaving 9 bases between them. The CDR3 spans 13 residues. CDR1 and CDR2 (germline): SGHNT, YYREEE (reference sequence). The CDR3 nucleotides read TGTGCCAGCAGCTTGGAGGGATTCCATGAGCAGTTCTTC. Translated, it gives CASSLEGFHEQFF.

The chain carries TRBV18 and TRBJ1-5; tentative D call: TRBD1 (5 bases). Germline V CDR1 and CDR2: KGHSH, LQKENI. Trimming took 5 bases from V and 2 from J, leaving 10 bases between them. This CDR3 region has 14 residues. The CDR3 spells CASSIGAGNQPQHF. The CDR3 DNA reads TGTGCCAGCTCAATTGGGGCAGGCAATCAGCCCCAGCATTTT.